Here is one T cell receptor beta chain with its context. What it recognizes is unknown. The repertoire was sequenced with immunoSEQ multiplex PCR; TCRdb's copy has only in-frame clones and lacks some. The table has 410,000 or so clones, 80% to 95% seen once. The sample comes from a study of Ad26.COV2.S vaccination and SARS-CoV-2 variants. In the study overall: The authors gave Ad26.COV2.S intramuscularly, either once or twice 56 days apart.

Indicated treatment: roughly 19 received Ad26.COV2.S at low or high dose, single or two shots; 5 received placebo; per-sample allocation not given. Day 63 after the first vaccine or placebo injection was the time point for sampling. Boston hosted the donor, who was an adult aged 18-55 years. Vaccination employed an Ad26 vector expressing the Wuhan-strain SARS-CoV-2 spike. Notes on the study in general: People who got the vaccine had more spike-specific TCR breadth than people who got placebo.

Trimming took 1 base from V and 7 from J; bases not matched to a gene: 6. The CDR3 runs to 15 residues. Germline lookup yields CDR1 SGHKS and CDR2 YYEKEE (reference sequence). The starting material was peripheral blood, obtained in a trial of Ad26.COV2.S vaccine versus placebo. This clonotype originated in a person between 18 and 65 years old who received the Ad26.COV2.S COVID-19 vaccine or a placebo. The chain combines TRBV5-5 with TRBJ1-1; 11 bases are a match to TRBD1. CDR3 region: CASSLRTGGAGEAFF. The CDR3 DNA is TGTGCCAGCAGCTTGAGGACAGGGGGCGCAGGTGAAGCTTTCTTT. The complete variable domain, with remaining parts taken from reference TRBV5-5 and TRBJ1-1, reads DAGVTQSPTHLIKTRGQQVTLRCSPISGHKSVSWYQQVLGQGPQFIFQYYEKEERGRGNFPDRFSARQFPNYSSELNVNALLLGDSALYLCASSLRTGGAGEAFFGQGTRLTVV.